The T cell receptor (beta chain) described here comes from a study of blood T cell repertoires in COVID-19. The CDR3 is made up of 16 amino acids. CDR1 MNHEY and CDR2 SMNVEV come from the germline V gene (reference sequence). Losses at the gene ends were 3 bases for V and 8 bases for J; bases not matched to a gene: 9. Some clones are missing from TCRdb's copy, which holds only in-frame ones; the method was immunoSEQ multiplex PCR. The table includes approximately 160,000 clones, approximately 86% detected once. The material sequenced was peripheral blood. The V gene is TRBV27, the J gene TRBJ1-6, with TRBD1 matching 8 bases. The receptor's source is a man aged 55 to 70 with COVID-19, enrolled during active disease. This CDR3 reads CASSLRRTGTDSPLHF. The CDR3 coding sequence is TGTGCCAGCAGTTTGAGACGGACAGGGACGGATTCACCCCTCCACTTT.